This T cell receptor beta chain derives from a study of shared clonotypes between healthy human individuals. The naive CD8 population came from CD45RO-negative cells selected for CCR7, without terminally differentiated effector memory CD45RA+ cells. Assay runs were performed at deep level. In replicate PCRs of sorted subsets, about 190 ng DNA, approximately 30,000 T cell genomes, was used. Clones were sequenced by immunoSEQ multiplex PCR, and TCRdb holds only the in-frame ones, with some missing. The data show just over 2,000,000 clones, with about 94% seen just once and roughly 1% held by the top ten. The clonotype was recovered from a man aged 18 to 29 in good health. The sequencing input was naive CD8+ T cells sorted from blood.

This chain's CDR3 is CASSQDPIRSYEQYF. The CDR3 DNA follows: TGTGCCAGCAGCCAAGACCCGATTAGATCCTACGAGCAGTACTTC. The V and J genes are TRBV4-2 and TRBJ2-7; no definite D call. Per the germline V gene, CDR1 is LGHNA and CDR2 is YNFKEQ. V dropped 0 bases and J dropped 1 base, with 10 bases sitting between them. CDR3 size: 15 residues.